This entry lists 21 T cell receptor beta chains sequenced from one sample in a study of CD8 T cells in ankylosing spondylitis. TCRdb re-called the 5' RACE reads through MiXCR, storing one row per CDR3 protein. The sample lists approximately 350,000 distinct CDR3 sequences; over 12% were seen once. Sequenced: blood, either unsorted or a sorted T cell fraction (not recorded which). Every receptor here comes from a male donor with ankylosing spondylitis or in good health (not recorded which).

This clonotype was observed a handful of times. V and J are TRBV10-1 and TRBJ1-2; tentative D call: TRBD1 (5 bases). V lost 0 bases, J lost 6 bases, and 11 bases lay in between. The V gene's germline CDR1 is WNHNN and CDR2 SYGVQD (reference sequence). CDR3 size: 14 residues. As DNA, the CDR3 is TGCGCCAGCAGTGAGTCTGCCAGGGTTGATGGCTACACCTTC. The encoded protein is CASSESARVDGYTF.

The chain carries TRBV12-3 or TRBV12-4 and TRBJ2-3, with 10 bases matching TRBD2. The CDR3 sequence is 14 residues long. V gave up 6 bases and J gave up 12 bases; unmatched junction bases: 12. The CDR3 spells CASSWIISGRNQYF. For the CDR3, the DNA is TGTGCCAGCAGCTGGATTATTAGCGGGAGGAACCAGTATTTT.

The chain carries TRBV5-1 and TRBJ2-2, with D uncertain. CDR3 size: 16 residues. V was cut by 0 bases and J by 4 bases, with 13 bases left in between. The germline V gene encodes CDR1 SGHRS and CDR2 YFSETQ. Here the CDR3 DNA reads TGCGCCAGCAGCTTGGTGGCGGATCCAGCCACCGGGGAGCTGTTTTTT. This codes for CASSLVADPATGELFF.

The chain has TRBV30 and TRBJ2-1, with TRBD2 identical over 7 bases. The CDR3 has 11 amino acids. Germline V gene lookup returns CDR1 GTSNPN and CDR2 SVGIG (reference sequence). Germline trimming cut 0 bases from V and 15 bases from J; bases unmatched to any gene: 5. The CDR3 reads CAWSVREAGFF. Here the CDR3 DNA reads TGTGCCTGGAGTGTACGGGAGGCAGGGTTCTTC. Based on the CDR3 plus reference TRBV30 and TRBJ2-1, the full variable domain is SQTIHQWPATLVQPVGSPLSLECTVEGTSNPNLYWYRQAAGRGLQLLFYSVGIGQISSEVPQNLSASRPQDRQFILSSKKLLLSDSGFYLCAWSVREAGFFGPGTRLTVL.

This clonotype has only a few counts. The CDR3 sequence is CSVHGGGDTQYF. CDR3 in DNA: TGCAGCGTCCACGGGGGGGGAGATACGCAGTATTTT. V is TRBV29-1 and J is TRBJ2-3; 8 positions match TRBD2. The CDR3 consists of 12 residues. The germline gives CDR1 SQVTM, CDR2 ANQGSEA. The J segment lost 5 bases and the V segment lost 6 bases, leaving 4 bases of the junction unmatched.

This sequence joins TRBV2 and TRBJ2-1; the match to TRBD2 covers 7 bases. CDR1 is SNHLY and CDR2 is FYNNEI in the germline V gene. The CDR3 contains 15 residues. J gave up 9 bases and V 3 bases, and 11 bases lay outside the gene matches. The CDR3 protein is CASSDEGTTTSEQFF. CDR3 DNA sequence: TGTGCCAGCAGTGATGAGGGGACTACCACAAGTGAGCAGTTCTTC.

J is TRBJ2-1 and V is TRBV14; the D gene is possibly TRBD1 (5 bases). The CDR3 covers 16 residues. Germline CDR1 SGHDN, CDR2 FVKESK. V was clipped by 4 bases and J by 6 bases, with 19 bases between them. The DNA of the CDR3 is TGTGCCAGCAGCCGCCTCGGGCAGGGTAGTCGCAATGAGCAGTTCTTC. Translation gives CASSRLGQGSRNEQFF.

The chain joins TRBV6-5 to TRBJ1-6; D is uncertain. The CDR3 is 13 residues long. With 0 bases removed from V and 7 bases from J, the gap between germline ends came to 4 bases. CDR1 is MNHEY and CDR2 is SVGAGI in the germline V gene. The CDR3 DNA follows: TGTGCCAGCAGTTACTCAAGGAATTCACCCCTCCACTTT. Translation: CASSYSRNSPLHF.

The chain uses TRBV3-1 and TRBJ2-7; D unclear. CDR3 length: 14 residues. Between the trimmed V and J ends, which lost 0 bases and 2 bases, there was a span of 8 bases. Germline V gene sequence: CDR1 LGHDT, CDR2 YNNKEL (reference sequence). The CDR3: CASSQEGLTYEQYF. Here the CDR3 DNA reads TGTGCCAGCAGCCAAGAAGGGCTAACCTACGAGCAGTACTTC.

This clonotype occurred many times. The rearrangement links TRBV7-9 to TRBJ2-1; D remains ambiguous. The CDR3 runs to 11 residues. Trimming removed 1 base at V and 10 bases at J, with 5 bases between. Germline CDR1 and CDR2: SEHNR and FQNEAQ (reference sequence). As DNA, the CDR3 is TGTGCCAGCAGCTTAGTAGTGGAGCAGTTCTTC. Protein: CASSLVVEQFF.

J is TRBJ2-3 and V is TRBV11-3, with D perhaps matching TRBD2 (5 bases). Germline V gene data show CDR1 as SGHNT and CDR2 as YENEEA. CDR3 size: 12 residues. Trimming took off 4 bases at V and 8 bases at J, with 10 bases between the two ends. The CDR3 sequence is CASSSSGGTQYF. The CDR3 nucleotides are TGTGCCAGCAGCTCGTCCGGAGGTACGCAGTATTTT.

This chain links TRBV11-2 with TRBJ1-2, with D unclear. Trimming pared 5 bases from V and 0 bases from J, leaving 16 bases between. The CDR3 has 16 residues. CDR1 is SGHAT and CDR2 is FQNNGV in the germline V gene. CDR3 in amino acids: CASSPTIHGANYGYTF. The CDR3 DNA reads TGTGCCAGCAGCCCTACTATACACGGAGCTAACTATGGCTACACCTTC. The variable domain in full, completed from reference TRBV11-2 and TRBJ1-2, reads EAGVAQSPRYKIIEKRQSVAFWCNPISGHATLYWYQQILGQGPKLLIQFQNNGVVDDSQLPKDRFSAERLKGVDSTLKIQPAKLEDSAVYLCASSPTIHGANYGYTFGSGTRLTVV.

This clonotype has just a few counts. This chain joins TRBV6-1 and TRBJ2-1, with 11 bases aligning to TRBD2. Germline V gene data show CDR1 as MNHNS and CDR2 as SASEGT. The junction had 22 bases not matched to a gene; V was cut back by 8 bases and J by 13 bases. This CDR3 spans 17 amino acids. The CDR3: CASSRIGAGTSGKAQFF. DNA for the CDR3: TGTGCCAGCTCCCGGATAGGGGCCGGGACTAGCGGAAAGGCCCAGTTCTTC.

The chain recombines TRBV2 with TRBJ1-5; no clear D gene. The germline V gene has CDR1 SNHLY and CDR2 FYNNEI. There are 15 residues in the CDR3. Trimming cost V 6 bases and J 6 bases, with 18 bases left between them. The CDR3 loop reads CASSPTTVDAQPQHF. The CDR3 region has the DNA TGTGCCAGCAGCCCCACGACGGTGGACGCTCAGCCCCAGCATTTT.

The V and J genes are TRBV29-1 and TRBJ2-1; 8 nucleotides agree with TRBD2. The germline V gene encodes CDR1 SQVTM and CDR2 ANQGSEA. This CDR3 is 14 amino acids long. Trimming took 7 bases from V and 4 from J; bases not matched to a gene: 9. CDR3 sequence reads: CSGGPGLDYNEQFF. The CDR3 coding sequence is TGCAGCGGTGGACCGGGACTAGATTACAATGAGCAGTTCTTC.

The CDR3 protein is CASSKEPHPTTYEQYF. In nucleotides, the CDR3 is TGTGCCAGCAGCAAAGAACCTCACCCGACGACCTACGAGCAGTACTTC. This sequence joins TRBV21-1 and TRBJ2-7. TRBV21-1 has pseudogene status. This CDR3 comprises 16 residues.

The chain carries TRBV7-2 and TRBJ2-3, with D hard to call. The CDR3 length is 12 residues. V dropped 2 bases and J dropped 5 bases, with 5 bases sitting between them. Germline V CDR1 and CDR2: SGHTA, FQGNSA. The CDR3 loop reads CASSLLVDTQYF. As DNA, the CDR3 is TGTGCCAGCAGCTTACTGGTAGATACGCAGTATTTT.

CDR3 in DNA: TGTGCCAGCGCAAGGGTGGATGAGCAGTTCTTC. This codes for CASARVDEQFF. The J gene is TRBJ2-1, the V gene TRBV11-2, with no clear D. With 8 bases removed from V and 8 bases from J, the gap between germline ends came to 10 bases. The germline gives CDR1 SGHAT, CDR2 FQNNGV. This CDR3 has 11 amino acids.

The table lists this clonotype with a few counts. The chain employs TRBV12-3 or TRBV12-4 and TRBJ2-7; 8 bases fit TRBD1. V lost 5 bases and J lost 2; bases outside the gene matches: 8. CDR3 length: 15 amino acids. The CDR3: CASSLGQGLTYEQYF. The CDR3 DNA reads TGTGCCAGCAGTCTAGGACAGGGCCTTACCTACGAGCAGTACTTC.

J is TRBJ2-2 and V is TRBV5-1, with 7 nucleotides matching TRBD1. V was pared by 2 bases and J by 5 bases, with 6 bases of the junction left unmatched. CDR1 and CDR2 from the germline V gene are SGHRS and YFSETQ. This CDR3 spans 15 amino acids. CDR3 region: CASSLTGARTGELFF. The CDR3 DNA sequence: TGCGCCAGCAGCTTAACAGGGGCCAGGACCGGGGAGCTGTTTTTT.

V is TRBV20-1 and J is TRBJ2-7; D is unclear. Germline V gene sequence: CDR1 DFQATT, CDR2 SNEGSKA (reference sequence). V was pared by 6 bases and J by 0 bases, with 6 bases between. The CDR3 runs 11 residues. The CDR3 DNA reads TGCAGTGCAACGGTCTCCTACGAGCAGTACTTC. This codes for CSATVSYEQYF.